The source of this T cell receptor (beta chain) is a study of patients and donors after allogeneic stem cell transplantation. One entry per CDR3 protein results from TCRdb running MiXCR on the RT-PCR reads. The sample includes about 40,000 distinct CDR3 sequences, about 30% seen only once; the top ten take around 72%. With 4 bases removed from V and 1 base from J, the gap between germline ends came to 23 bases. Germline V gene sequence: CDR1 SGDLS, CDR2 YYNGEE. The CDR3 has 18 amino acids. The sequenced material came from blood, either unsorted or a sorted T cell fraction (not recorded which). The rearrangement links TRBV9 to TRBJ1-2; D is uncertain. This TCR was sampled from a human donor who was either an allogeneic HSCT recipient or a stem cell or donor lymphocyte infusion donor (not recorded which). It is not recorded whose cells these are; they may come from a transplant donor. The DNA of the CDR3 is TGTGCCAGCAGCCCCCACATAGGGAGCGTCGGGGTTAACTATGGCTACACCTTC. The encoded protein is CASSPHIGSVGVNYGYTF.